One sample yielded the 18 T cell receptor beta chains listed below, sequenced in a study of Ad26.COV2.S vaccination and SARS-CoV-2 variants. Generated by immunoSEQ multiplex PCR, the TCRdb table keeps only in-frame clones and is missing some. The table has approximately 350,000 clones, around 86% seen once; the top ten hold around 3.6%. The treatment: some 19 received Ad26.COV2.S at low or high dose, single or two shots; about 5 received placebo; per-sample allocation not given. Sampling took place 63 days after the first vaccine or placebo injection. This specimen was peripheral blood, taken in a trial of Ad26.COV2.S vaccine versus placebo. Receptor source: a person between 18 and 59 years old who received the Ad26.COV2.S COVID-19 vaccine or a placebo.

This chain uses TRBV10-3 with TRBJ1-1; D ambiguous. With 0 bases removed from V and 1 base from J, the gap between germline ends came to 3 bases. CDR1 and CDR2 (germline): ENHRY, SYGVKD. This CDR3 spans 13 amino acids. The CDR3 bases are TGTGCCATCAGTGAGTCGGGGAACACTGAAGCTTTCTTT. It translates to CAISESGNTEAFF.

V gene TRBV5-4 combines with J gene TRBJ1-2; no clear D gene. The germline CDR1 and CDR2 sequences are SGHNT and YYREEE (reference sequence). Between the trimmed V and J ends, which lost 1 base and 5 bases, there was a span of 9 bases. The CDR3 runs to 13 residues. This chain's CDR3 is CASSLYSAYGYTF. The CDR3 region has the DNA TGTGCCAGCAGCTTGTATTCAGCGTATGGCTACACCTTC.

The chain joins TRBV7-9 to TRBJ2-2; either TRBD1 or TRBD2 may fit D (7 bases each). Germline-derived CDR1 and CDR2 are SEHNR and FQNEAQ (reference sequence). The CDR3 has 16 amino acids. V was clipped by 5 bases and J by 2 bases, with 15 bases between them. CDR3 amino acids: CASSPQGGDNTGELFF. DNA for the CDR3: TGTGCCAGCAGCCCGCAGGGGGGGGACAACACCGGGGAGCTGTTTTTT.

CDR3 nucleotides: TGTGCCAGCCGGACAGATGAAGCTTTCTTT. Protein: CASRTDEAFF. The chain carries TRBV9 and TRBJ1-1; maybe TRBD1 (6 bases). Germline V gives CDR1 SGDLS, CDR2 YYNGEE. The V and J ends lost 7 bases and 7 bases respectively, with 8 bases between them. The CDR3 has 10 amino acids.

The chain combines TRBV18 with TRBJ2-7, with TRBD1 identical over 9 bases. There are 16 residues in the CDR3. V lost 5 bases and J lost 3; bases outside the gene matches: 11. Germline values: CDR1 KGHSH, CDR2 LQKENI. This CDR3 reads CASSTLSGTGRYEQYF. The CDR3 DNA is TGTGCCAGCTCAACTCTATCCGGGACAGGGCGCTACGAGCAGTACTTC. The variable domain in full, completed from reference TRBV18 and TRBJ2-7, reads NAGVMQNPRHLVRRRGQEARLRCSPMKGHSHVYWYRQLPEEGLKFMVYLQKENIIDESGMPKERFSAEFPKEGPSILRIQQVVRGDSAAYFCASSTLSGTGRYEQYFGPGTRLTVT.

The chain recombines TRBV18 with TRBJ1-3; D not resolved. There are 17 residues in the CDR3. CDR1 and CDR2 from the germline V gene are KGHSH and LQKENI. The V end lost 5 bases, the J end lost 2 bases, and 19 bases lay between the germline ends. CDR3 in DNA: TGTGCCAGCTCATCTCCCCTTATACCCGCCACTGGAAACACCATATATTTT. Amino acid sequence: CASSSPLIPATGNTIYF.

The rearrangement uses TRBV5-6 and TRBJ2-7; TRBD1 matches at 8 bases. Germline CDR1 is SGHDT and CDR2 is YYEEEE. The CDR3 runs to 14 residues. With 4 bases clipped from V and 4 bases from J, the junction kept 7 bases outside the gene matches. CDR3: CASSVDRGGYEQYF. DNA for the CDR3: TGTGCCAGCAGCGTAGACAGGGGTGGGTACGAGCAGTACTTC.

CDR3 nucleotide sequence: TGCGCCAGCAGCTTTAATAGCGGGGTCCAAGAGACCCAGTACTTC. Translated: CASSFNSGVQETQYF. The chain couples TRBV5-1 to TRBJ2-5; 8 bases fit TRBD2. Germline loops: CDR1 SGHRS, CDR2 YFSETQ. The CDR3 has 15 amino acids. With V trimmed by 2 bases and J by 1 base, 4 bases remained unmatched. Drawing the rest from reference TRBV5-1 and TRBJ2-5, the complete variable domain is KAGVTQTPRYLIKTRGQQVTLSCSPISGHRSVSWYQQTPGQGLQFLFEYFSETQRNKGNFPGRFSGRQFSNSRSEMNVSTLELGDSALYLCASSFNSGVQETQYFGPGTRLLVL.

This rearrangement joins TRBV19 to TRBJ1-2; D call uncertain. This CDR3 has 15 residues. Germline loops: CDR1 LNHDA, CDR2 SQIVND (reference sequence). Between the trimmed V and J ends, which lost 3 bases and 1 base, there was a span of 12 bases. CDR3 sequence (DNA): TGTGCCAGTAGTATCCCCGGCAGGATTAACTATGGCTACACCTTC. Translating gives CASSIPGRINYGYTF.

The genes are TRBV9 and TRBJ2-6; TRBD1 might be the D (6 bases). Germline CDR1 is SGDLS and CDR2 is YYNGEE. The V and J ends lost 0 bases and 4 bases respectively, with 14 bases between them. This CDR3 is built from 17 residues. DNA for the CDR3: TGTGCCAGCAGCGTAGAGACAGGCAGATGGGGGGCCAACGTCCTGACTTTC. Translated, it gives CASSVETGRWGANVLTF.

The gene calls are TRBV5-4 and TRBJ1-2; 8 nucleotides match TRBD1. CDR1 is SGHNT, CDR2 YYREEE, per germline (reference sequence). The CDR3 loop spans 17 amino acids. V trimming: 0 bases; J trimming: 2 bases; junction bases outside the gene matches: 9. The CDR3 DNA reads TGTGCCAGCAGCTTGGTGGCAGGGGGCGGGTTGAACTATGGCTACACCTTC. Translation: CASSLVAGGGLNYGYTF.

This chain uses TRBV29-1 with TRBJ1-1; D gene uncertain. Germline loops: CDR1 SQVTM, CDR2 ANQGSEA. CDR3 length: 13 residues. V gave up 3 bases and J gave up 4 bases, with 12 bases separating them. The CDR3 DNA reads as TGCAGCGTTGATAAGGGTGGCTCCACTGAAGCTTTCTTT. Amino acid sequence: CSVDKGGSTEAFF.

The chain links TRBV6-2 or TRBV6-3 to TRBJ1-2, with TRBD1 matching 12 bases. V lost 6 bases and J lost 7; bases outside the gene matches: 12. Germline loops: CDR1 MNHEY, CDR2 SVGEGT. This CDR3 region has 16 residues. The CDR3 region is CASSDRDRGRAFGYTF. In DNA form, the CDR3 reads TGTGCCAGCAGCGACCGGGACAGGGGGCGAGCTTTTGGCTACACCTTC.

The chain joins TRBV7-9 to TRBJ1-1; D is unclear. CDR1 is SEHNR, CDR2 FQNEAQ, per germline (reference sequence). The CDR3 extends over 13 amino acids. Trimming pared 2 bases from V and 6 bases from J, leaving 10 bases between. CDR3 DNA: TGTGCCAGCAGCTTACTCGGTGGCTCTGAAGCTTTCTTT. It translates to CASSLLGGSEAFF.

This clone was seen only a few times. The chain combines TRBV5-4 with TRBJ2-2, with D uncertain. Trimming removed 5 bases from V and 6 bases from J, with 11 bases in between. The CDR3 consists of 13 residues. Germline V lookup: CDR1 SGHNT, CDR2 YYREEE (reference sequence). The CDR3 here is CASRTWGSGELFF. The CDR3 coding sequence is TGTGCCAGCAGGACTTGGGGTTCCGGGGAGCTGTTTTTT.

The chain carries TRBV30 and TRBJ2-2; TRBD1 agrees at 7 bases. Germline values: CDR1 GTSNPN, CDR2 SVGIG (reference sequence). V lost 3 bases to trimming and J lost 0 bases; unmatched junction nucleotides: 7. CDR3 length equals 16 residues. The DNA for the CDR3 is TGTGCCTGGAGGGGGGACAGCTATGCGAACACCGGGGAGCTGTTTTTT. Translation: CAWRGDSYANTGELFF.

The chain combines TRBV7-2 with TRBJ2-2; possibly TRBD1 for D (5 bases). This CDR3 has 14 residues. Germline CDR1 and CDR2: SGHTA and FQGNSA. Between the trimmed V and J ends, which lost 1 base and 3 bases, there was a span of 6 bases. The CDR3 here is CASSLVTDTGELFF. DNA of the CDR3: TGTGCCAGCAGCTTAGTGACAGACACCGGGGAGCTGTTTTTT.

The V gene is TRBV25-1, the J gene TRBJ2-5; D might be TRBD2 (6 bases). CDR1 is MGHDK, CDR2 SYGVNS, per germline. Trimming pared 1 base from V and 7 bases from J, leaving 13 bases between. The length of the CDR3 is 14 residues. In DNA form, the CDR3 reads TGTGCCAGCAGTGAATTTAGCGGAGGGGTGACCCAGTACTTC. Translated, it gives CASSEFSGGVTQYF.